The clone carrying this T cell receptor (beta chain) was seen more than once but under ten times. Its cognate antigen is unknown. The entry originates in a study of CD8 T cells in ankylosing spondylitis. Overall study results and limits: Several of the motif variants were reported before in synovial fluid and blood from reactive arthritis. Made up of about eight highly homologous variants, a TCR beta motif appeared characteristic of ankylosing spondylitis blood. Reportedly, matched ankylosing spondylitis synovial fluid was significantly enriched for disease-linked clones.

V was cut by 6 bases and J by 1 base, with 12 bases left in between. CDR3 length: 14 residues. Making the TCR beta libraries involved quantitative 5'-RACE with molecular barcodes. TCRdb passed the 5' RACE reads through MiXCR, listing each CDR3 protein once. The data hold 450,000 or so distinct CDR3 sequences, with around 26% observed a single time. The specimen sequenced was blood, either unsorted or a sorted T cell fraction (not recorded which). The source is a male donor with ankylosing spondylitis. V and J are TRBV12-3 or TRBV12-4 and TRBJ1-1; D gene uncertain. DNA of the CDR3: TGTGCCAGCAGCTACGAACGGCCGAACACTGAAGCTTTCTTT. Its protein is CASSYERPNTEAFF.